This T cell receptor (beta chain) appears in the sequencing data of a study of blood T cell repertoires in COVID-19. Study details: Specimens from acute and convalescent COVID-19 originated in the United States, Italy and Spain. T cells, B-cell-depleted T cells, or PBMCs provided the cDNA or gDNA that served as material.

V shed 3 bases and J 4 bases; nucleotides not matched to a gene: 10. Germline V gene lookup returns CDR1 SQVTM and CDR2 ANQGSEA. The CDR3 runs to 15 residues. Authors' analysis steps: Amplifying reference gene primers gave estimates of nucleated cell counts. Assay used: immunoSEQ multiplex PCR; TCRdb lists only in-frame clones, some missing. For V, J and clone size, that table is used; D and trimming come from the DNA. Of 50,000 to 80,000 clones listed, roughly 88% are singletons. Input material: peripheral blood. The chain combines TRBV29-1 with TRBJ1-1, with TRBD1 identical over 8 bases. The receptor was isolated from a woman in her fifties or sixties with acute or convalescent COVID-19. CDR3 loop: CSVDGRGRGSTEAFF. The DNA for the CDR3 is TGCAGCGTTGATGGCAGGGGGCGGGGGAGCACTGAAGCTTTCTTT.